These 25 T cell receptor beta chains were all obtained from the same sample, sequenced in a study of response to subunit inactivated influenza vaccine. Each CDR3 protein gets one entry after TCRdb re-called the RT-PCR reads with MiXCR. The data hold around 650,000 distinct CDR3 sequences, with approximately 14% observed a single time. The material sequenced was PBMCs from blood, taken roughly 12 days after vaccination. Source of these receptors: a man over 45 who received an inactivated influenza vaccine.

In its sample, this clonotype was seen a few times. The rearrangement links TRBV6-1 to TRBJ1-2; 10 bases map to TRBD1. V was clipped by 6 bases and J by 2 bases; unmatched bases: 3. Germline V lookup: CDR1 MNHNS, CDR2 SASEGT. This CDR3 spans 14 amino acids. CDR3 protein: CASRTGQGNYGYTF. CDR3 nucleotides: TGTGCCAGCAGGACGGGACAGGGGAACTATGGCTACACCTTC.

The table lists this clonotype with a few counts. The CDR3 spells CASSSGTTYYNEQFF. In DNA form, the CDR3 reads TGTGCCAGCAGCTCAGGGACTACTTACTACAATGAGCAGTTCTTC. The chain links TRBV7-2 to TRBJ2-1; 7 nucleotides align to TRBD2. The V gene end was trimmed by 4 bases and the J gene end by 3 bases; junction bases not matched to a gene: 6. The CDR3 extends over 15 amino acids. CDR1 is SGHTA, CDR2 FQGNSA, per germline.

V is TRBV7-2 and J is TRBJ1-4; D remains unclear. Trimming pared 1 base from V and 7 bases from J, leaving 16 bases between. Germline CDR1 SGHTA, CDR2 FQGNSA. This CDR3 has 16 amino acids. The CDR3: CASSLVPGSYGEKLFF. In DNA, the CDR3 is TGTGCCAGCAGCTTAGTACCAGGAAGTTATGGTGAAAAACTGTTTTTT.

Only a few counts were recorded for this clonotype. This chain links TRBV6-2 or TRBV6-3 with TRBJ2-3; 13 nucleotides match TRBD2. Trimming took 5 bases from V and 5 from J; bases not matched to a gene: 4. CDR3 length: 15 amino acids. From germline, CDR1 is MNHEY and CDR2 SVGEGT. The CDR3 coding sequence is TGTGCCAGCAGTAGGGGACTAGCGGGAAGAGATACGCAGTATTTT. As protein: CASSRGLAGRDTQYF.

This clonotype was recorded many times. The chain carries TRBV7-2 and TRBJ2-1; 7 nucleotides align to TRBD2. After removal of 5 bases from V and 4 bases from J, the junction contained 8 bases not matched to a gene. CDR1 SGHTA and CDR2 FQGNSA come from the germline V gene. The CDR3 covers 15 residues. CDR3 sequence (DNA): TGTGCCAGCAGCGGGAGGGCTAGCGTATACAATGAGCAGTTCTTC. It specifies CASSGRASVYNEQFF. The whole variable domain, remainder taken from reference TRBV7-2 and TRBJ2-1, is GAGVSQSPSNKVTEKGKDVELRCDPISGHTALYWYRQSLGQGLEFLIYFQGNSAPDKSGLPSDRFSAERTGGSVSTLTIQRTQQEDSAVYLCASSGRASVYNEQFFGPGTRLTVL.

This clonotype was counted between two and nine times. Here the CDR3 DNA reads TGTGCCAGCAGCAGGGTTCCCTACCAAGAGACCCAGTACTTC. Encoded protein: CASSRVPYQETQYF. The chain carries TRBV6-1 and TRBJ2-5, with a weak D call TRBD1 (5 bases). CDR3 length: 14 amino acids. Germline values: CDR1 MNHNS, CDR2 SASEGT. Trimming removed 6 bases from V and 0 bases from J, with 11 bases in between.

This clonotype was observed a few times. The rearrangement joins TRBV15 to TRBJ2-7; possibly TRBD1 or TRBD2 for D (6 bases each). Germline lookup yields CDR1 LNHNV and CDR2 YYDKDF (reference sequence). The CDR3 loop spans 16 amino acids. V was shortened by 0 bases and J by 3 bases, with 15 bases between the two germline ends. The CDR3 DNA is TGTGCCACCAGCAGAGATAAAACAGGGACTCGCTACGAGCAGTACTTC. It is translated as CATSRDKTGTRYEQYF.

This clonotype has only a few counts. The J gene is TRBJ1-5, the V gene TRBV11-1, with 9 bases matching TRBD1. The junction had 16 bases not matched to a gene; V was cut back by 4 bases and J by 0 bases. CDR3 length: 20 amino acids. CDR1 and CDR2 (germline): SGHAT, FQDESV (reference sequence). CDR3 region: CASSSTRWTGAGDSNQPQHF. As DNA, the CDR3 is TGTGCCAGCAGCTCGACCCGTTGGACAGGGGCGGGGGATAGCAATCAGCCCCAGCATTTT.

Concerning this clonotype itself: A single base separates this from a much larger clone, so it may be a read error. This chain joins TRBV7-8 and TRBJ1-1; possible D gene TRBD1, 5 bases. V was trimmed by 1 base and J by 4 bases, leaving 10 bases between them. The CDR3 has 14 residues. CDR1 is SGHVS and CDR2 is FQNEAQ in the germline V gene. Written as DNA, the CDR3 is TGTGCCAGCAGCTTAGGCAGGGTGCGCACTGAAGCTTTCTTT. This translates into CASSLGRVRTEAFF.

This clonotype was observed a few times. The chain combines TRBV18 with TRBJ1-2, with D unresolved. The germline CDR1 and CDR2 sequences are KGHSH and LQKENI. This CDR3 is 14 amino acids long. Deletions cut 4 bases from V and 8 bases from J, with 17 bases between. CDR3 sequence reads: CASSLQEWAGGYTF. CDR3 nucleotides: TGTGCCAGCTCACTACAAGAATGGGCGGGCGGCTACACCTTC.

The sample holds a few counts of this clonotype. The chain employs TRBV12-3 or TRBV12-4 and TRBJ2-1, with 7 bases that match TRBD2. V trimming: 8 bases; J trimming: 4 bases; junction bases outside the gene matches: 8. The CDR3 is 14 amino acids. CDR3 in DNA: TGTGCCAGCCGATCTAGCGGTCCTTACAATGAGCAGTTCTTC. It codes for CASRSSGPYNEQFF.

This clonotype showed up just a few times. This rearrangement joins TRBV24-1 to TRBJ2-7; tentatively, D is TRBD1 (6 bases). CDR1 is KGHDR and CDR2 is SFDVKD in the germline V gene. Trimming removed 5 bases at V and 3 bases at J, with 25 bases between. There are 18 residues in the CDR3. CDR3 sequence reads: CATSVLRGPRDLVYEQYF. The CDR3 DNA reads as TGTGCCACCAGTGTCCTCAGGGGCCCCCGGGACCTTGTCTACGAGCAGTACTTC.

The J gene is TRBJ2-7, the V gene TRBV20-1; 12 nucleotides agree with TRBD2. The CDR3 is made up of 15 amino acids. J was trimmed by 2 bases and V by 6 bases; bases with no gene match: 8. Germline loops: CDR1 DFQATT, CDR2 SNEGSKA (reference sequence). CDR3: CSARRPSGGAYEQYF. The CDR3 nucleotides are TGCAGTGCGAGGCGGCCTAGCGGGGGGGCCTACGAGCAGTACTTC.

A few counts support this clonotype. The CDR3 region is CASSDGPRQETQYF. CDR3 in DNA: TGTGCCAGCAGTGACGGGCCGCGGCAAGAGACCCAGTACTTC. V and J are TRBV2 and TRBJ2-5, with unresolved D. The CDR3 has 14 amino acids. Germline V gene lookup returns CDR1 SNHLY and CDR2 FYNNEI. V was shortened by 3 bases and J by 2 bases, with 10 bases between the two germline ends.

This clonotype has just a few counts. J is TRBJ2-1 and V is TRBV20-1; 12 positions match TRBD2. CDR1 is DFQATT and CDR2 is SNEGSKA in the germline V gene (reference sequence). The length of the CDR3 is 16 residues. V gave up 6 bases and J gave up 7 bases; unmatched junction bases: 13. CDR3 bases: TGCAGTGCCCAGGAGGGGTCTAGCGGGAGGGGTAATGAGCAGTTCTTC. This translates into CSAQEGSSGRGNEQFF.

This clonotype has a handful of counts. This chain uses TRBV6-6 with TRBJ1-5, with no clear D. V was clipped by 5 bases and J by 6 bases, with 8 bases between them. CDR1 and CDR2 (germline): MNHNY, SVGAGI (reference sequence). This CDR3 comprises 12 residues. CDR3: CASSTPPQPQHF. In DNA, the CDR3 is TGTGCCAGCAGTACTCCCCCTCAGCCCCAGCATTTT.

This clonotype was found a few times. V usage is TRBV20-1 and J usage is TRBJ2-2, with TRBD2 matching 11 bases. The trim removed 4 bases at V and 2 bases at J, leaving 6 bases unmatched. This CDR3 contains 16 residues. The V gene's germline CDR1 is DFQATT and CDR2 SNEGSKA (reference sequence). CDR3 in DNA: TGCAGTGCTAAGGCTGGGACTAGCGGAAACACCGGGGAGCTGTTTTTT. Translated, it gives CSAKAGTSGNTGELFF.

This clonotype was counted many times. The CDR3 DNA is TGTGCCAGCAGCTTAGTTTTCGGGAGCTCCTACGAGCAGTACTTC. Its translation is CASSLVFGSSYEQYF. The chain joins TRBV7-2 to TRBJ2-7; the D gene is possibly TRBD2 (6 bases). Germline V gene data show CDR1 as SGHTA and CDR2 as FQGNSA. This CDR3 comprises 15 residues. The V end lost 1 base, the J end lost 0 bases, and 10 bases lay between the germline ends.

This clonotype was seen only a few times. The J gene is TRBJ1-4, the V gene TRBV25-1; D possibly corresponds to TRBD1 (5 bases). CDR1 MGHDK and CDR2 SYGVNS come from the germline V gene. This CDR3 region has 15 residues. V lost 8 bases and J lost 0, with 13 bases in between. The CDR3 region is CASAGTHATNEKLFF. The DNA for the CDR3 is TGTGCCAGCGCCGGGACTCATGCAACTAATGAAAAACTGTTTTTT.

This clonotype was recorded a few times. This chain joins TRBV7-2 and TRBJ2-1; 10 nucleotides agree with TRBD2. This CDR3 is built from 16 residues. CDR1 and CDR2 (germline): SGHTA, FQGNSA. The ends lost 1 base at V and 8 bases at J; junction bases unmatched: 8. CDR3 sequence reads: CASSLGVGLAFDEQFF. The CDR3 nucleotides read TGTGCCAGCAGCTTAGGGGTGGGACTAGCGTTCGATGAGCAGTTCTTC. Full variable domain (outside the CDR3, taken from reference TRBV7-2 and TRBJ2-1): GAGVSQSPSNKVTEKGKDVELRCDPISGHTALYWYRQSLGQGLEFLIYFQGNSAPDKSGLPSDRFSAERTGGSVSTLTIQRTQQEDSAVYLCASSLGVGLAFDEQFFGPGTRLTVL.

In its sample, this clonotype was seen a few times. The chain links TRBV20-1 to TRBJ1-5, with TRBD1 matching over 7 bases. This CDR3 is built from 15 residues. Germline trimming cut 4 bases from V and 3 bases from J; bases unmatched to any gene: 9. The germline gives CDR1 DFQATT, CDR2 SNEGSKA (reference sequence). The CDR3 region is CSANRGNLINQPQHF. The CDR3 region has the DNA TGCAGTGCTAACAGGGGCAATCTAATCAATCAGCCCCAGCATTTT.

This clonotype was counted many times. J is TRBJ1-1 and V is TRBV3-1; 9 bases are a match to TRBD1. There are 14 residues in the CDR3. Trimming took 6 bases from V and 2 from J; bases not matched to a gene: 4. Germline-derived CDR1 and CDR2 are LGHDT and YNNKEL (reference sequence). The CDR3 DNA is TGTGCCAGCAGAACGACAGGGGGTAACACTGAAGCTTTCTTT. Translated: CASRTTGGNTEAFF.

J is TRBJ2-5 and V is TRBV24-1; unclear D gene. Germline V lookup: CDR1 KGHDR, CDR2 SFDVKD. The CDR3 runs to 11 residues. V dropped 0 bases and J dropped 10 bases, with 5 bases sitting between them. The CDR3 region has the DNA TGTGCCACCAGTGATTTGAGCAGCCAGTACTTC. Translating it yields CATSDLSSQYF.

This clonotype was counted between two and nine times. The CDR3 spells CASSLSGPRGPDTQYF. As DNA, the CDR3 is TGTGCCAGCAGCTTATCCGGCCCCAGGGGTCCAGATACGCAGTATTTT. The V call is TRBV7-2, the J call TRBJ2-3, with D perhaps TRBD1 (6 bases). Germline loops: CDR1 SGHTA, CDR2 FQGNSA. Trimming removed 2 bases from V and 4 bases from J, with 16 bases in between. The CDR3 contains 16 residues.

This chain joins TRBV27 and TRBJ2-7, with TRBD2 identical over 13 bases. The germline V gene has CDR1 MNHEY and CDR2 SMNVEV (reference sequence). The ends lost 6 bases at V and 1 base at J; junction bases unmatched: 3. The CDR3 totals 15 residues. CDR3 bases: TGTGCCAGCAGAGGACTAGCGGGGGAATCCTACGAGCAGTACTTC. This encodes CASRGLAGESYEQYF.